This passage covers 5 T cell receptor beta chains from one sample sequenced in a study of low-dose radiotherapy and immunotherapy resistance in tumors. As to time point: before trial treatment. The PCR that amplified TCRs ran for 20 cycles, relying on a constant-region primer and a V-primer adapter. Each CDR3 protein gets one entry after TCRdb re-called the reads with MiXCR. The table includes approximately 47,000 distinct CDR3 sequences, about 11% detected once. The input for sequencing was PBMCs, taken before treatment. These receptors were obtained from a female donor with ovarian cancer.

This clonotype was recorded many times. This rearrangement joins TRBV18 to TRBJ1-5; 7 bases line up with TRBD1. This CDR3 is 15 amino acids long. V gave up 3 bases and J gave up 5 bases; unmatched junction bases: 7. CDR1 and CDR2 from the germline V gene are KGHSH and LQKENI. The CDR3 reads CASSPLGGGDQPQHF. CDR3 bases: TGTGCCAGCTCACCTTTGGGAGGGGGCGATCAGCCCCAGCATTTT. Supplemented by reference TRBV18 and TRBJ1-5, the full variable domain reads NAGVMQNPRHLVRRRGQEARLRCSPMKGHSHVYWYRQLPEEGLKFMVYLQKENIIDESGMPKERFSAEFPKEGPSILRIQQVVRGDSAAYFCASSPLGGGDQPQHFGDGTRLSIL.

This clonotype was detected many times. The J gene is TRBJ2-7, the V gene TRBV9; the D gene is possibly TRBD2 (6 bases). The CDR3 sequence is 15 residues long. Germline loops: CDR1 SGDLS, CDR2 YYNGEE. V was trimmed by 0 bases and J by 10 bases, leaving 20 bases between them. CDR3 loop: CASSVGLADARVQYF. In DNA form, the CDR3 reads TGTGCCAGCAGCGTAGGCTTAGCGGACGCTCGGGTCCAGTACTTC.

In its sample, this clonotype was seen many times. The chain employs TRBV19 and TRBJ2-1, with TRBD2 identical over 8 bases. CDR1 and CDR2 (germline): LNHDA, SQIVND (reference sequence). This CDR3 is 12 amino acids long. The V gene end was trimmed by 6 bases and the J gene end by 6 bases; junction bases not matched to a gene: 1. The CDR3 sequence: CASSGGGNEQFF. The CDR3 coding sequence is TGTGCCAGTAGCGGGGGGGGCAATGAGCAGTTCTTC.

This clonotype has at least ten counts. V is TRBV20-1 and J is TRBJ2-3; the match to TRBD2 covers 9 bases. Germline assignment: CDR1 DFQATT and CDR2 SNEGSKA (reference sequence). V dropped 5 bases and J dropped 3; count of bases not matched to a gene: 21. The CDR3 length is 19 residues. For the CDR3, the DNA is TGCAGTGCTGGCGATATCGGCGCCGGGTTAGCGGGAGAGACAGATACGCAGTATTTT. It translates to CSAGDIGAGLAGETDTQYF.

In this sample, this clonotype turned up many times. This chain connects TRBV6-2 or TRBV6-3 to TRBJ2-6; D unresolved. The V gene lost 2 bases and the J gene lost 2 bases, with 7 bases spanning the gap. Germline V gene sequence: CDR1 MNHEY, CDR2 SVGEGT. CDR3 length equals 15 residues. CDR3 sequence reads: CASSYLTPGANVLTF. The CDR3 DNA follows: TGTGCCAGCAGTTACCTAACCCCTGGGGCCAACGTCCTGACTTTC.